This T cell receptor (beta chain) was recovered during a study of T cells in Graves' hyperthyroidism and ophthalmopathy. V was cut by 3 bases and J by 2 bases, with 9 bases left in between. The CDR3 length is 14 residues. Germline V gene lookup returns CDR1 MNHNS and CDR2 SASEGT. TCR beta CDR3 regions were amplified from RNA transcripts. The primer set for the first-round RT-PCR of the TCR CDR3 was HTBI. MiXCR was run by TCRdb on the multiplex PCR reads, yielding one entry per CDR3 protein. Altogether 300,000 to 350,000 distinct CDR3 sequences are present, over 15% being singletons, with the ten largest covering roughly 16%. Study conclusions and caveats: Most clonotypes expanded in thyroid above 0.001 were likewise present in blood.

Disease duration was under 3 months in the ophthalmopathy patients, who also had a Clinical Activity Score of at least 3 and a NOSPECS grade of at least 4. Diagnostic decisions used clinical symptoms, serum thyroxine and TRAb, thyroid ultrasound and orbital computed tomography. The authors obtained PBMCs from over 8.5 ml of fresh peripheral blood. This clonotype was recorded at least ten times. As yet, its antigen is unknown. The sequenced sample consisted of blood. This sequence was found in a woman between 40 and 55 years old with Graves' ophthalmopathy. The chain recombines TRBV6-1 with TRBJ2-3, with a weak D call TRBD1 (5 bases). CDR3 sequence: CASSDQGYTDTQYF. DNA of the CDR3: TGTGCCAGCAGTGACCAGGGTTACACAGATACGCAGTATTTT.